This T cell receptor beta chain originates from a study of beta chain features in type 1 diabetes. Study at large: The examined sorted cells totaled 107,917,701 across samples. Study results and caveats: Although PCR might favor shorter templates, it would do so equally in patients and controls. Cells that show high TCR expression could be over-represented by cDNA sequencing.

Details on this clone: The antigen is unknown.

Expressed TCRB transcripts were sequenced because the isolated RNA had all been reverse transcribed beforehand. Naive, central memory and regulatory T cell samples averaged about 4 million immunoSEQ reads each. The method was immunoSEQ multiplex PCR; TCRdb's version includes in-frame clones alone and lacks a portion of them. This table has tens of thousands of clones, 60% to 80% appearing once. The sequenced material came from Tregs from blood. This TCR derives from a woman aged 40 to 55 in good health.

The chain's CDR3 is CASSPGYEQYF. The CDR3 DNA sequence: TGTGCCAGCAGCCCGGGATACGAGCAGTACTTC. The chain combines TRBV7-8 with TRBJ2-7; perhaps TRBD2 as D (5 bases). V lost 5 bases and J 4 bases, leaving 6 bases between the germline ends. There are 11 residues in the CDR3. Germline loops: CDR1 SGHVS, CDR2 FQNEAQ.